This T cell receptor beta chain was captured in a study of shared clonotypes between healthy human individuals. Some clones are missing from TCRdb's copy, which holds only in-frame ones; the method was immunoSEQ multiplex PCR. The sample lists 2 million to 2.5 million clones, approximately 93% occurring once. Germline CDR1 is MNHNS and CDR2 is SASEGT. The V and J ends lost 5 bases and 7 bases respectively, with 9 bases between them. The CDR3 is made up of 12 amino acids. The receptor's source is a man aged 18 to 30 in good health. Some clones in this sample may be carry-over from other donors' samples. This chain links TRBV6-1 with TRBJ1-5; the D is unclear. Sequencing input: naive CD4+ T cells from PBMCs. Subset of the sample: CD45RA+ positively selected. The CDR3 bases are TGTGCCAGCAGTCTCCCTAACCAGCCCCAGCATTTT. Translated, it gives CASSLPNQPQHF.